This T cell receptor (beta chain) was identified during a study of human T cells and chemical hapten exposure (dated by TCRdb to about 2021). Concerning the study at large: For sensitization, 2% DPC in acetone was applied to a roughly 2 cm by roughly 2 cm area of upper inner arm skin. Patients additionally received weekly therapeutic DPC doses to the scalp throughout the approximately 25-week study period. Patch tests used Finn chambers with 0.01% DPC on the upper back, scored after 6 days by International Contact Dermatitis Research Group standards. Alopecia areata with under or over 50% scalp involvement, alopecia totalis and alopecia universalis were represented in the patient cohort, which was mostly female. Libraries were combined into a pool for sequencing, and differences in TCR yield between samples came mainly from small differences in library volumes within the pool. The study tracked peripheral blood TCR repertoire changes in vivo during primary and secondary sensitization to the hapten diphenylcyclopropenone (DPC) in alopecia patients. Blood was sampled from patients pre-sensitization (week 0) and at 2, 6 and about 24 weeks after DPC sensitization. For TCR sequencing, blood came from 25 to 35 alopecia patients at anywhere from one to four time points (pre-sensitization, 2, 6 and 24 weeks).

This clonotype was observed at least ten times. Its antigen target is currently unknown. Base qualities are not at hand, and no much larger clone is one base apart. The investigation overall reported the following: Alopecia, a presumed autoimmune disease, was present in all patients, so the immune response of the patients might differ from that of healthy individuals. Significantly more large CDR3 similarity clusters were formed by expanded TCRs than by pre-sensitization or healthy control sets, consistent with antigen-driven responses. Patch test score correlated positively with the number of PT1 expanded TCRs, reaching significance at thresholds 8, 16 and 32 but not at 4. Repeated subsampling changed both the strength of the expansion versus patch-test correlation and the threshold at which that correlation became significant. No change with DPC sensitization was found in the number of TCRs above 1 in 1000 frequency, and no evidence of global repertoire structure alterations was found.

Read against the paper, the sample's time point label means: patch test 2, 6 weeks after DPC sensitization. The treatment or condition label corresponds to: therapeutic diphenylcyclopropenone sensitization with weekly scalp DPC. Blood at each patch-test visit was drawn before the patch test was applied. To be eligible, patients had to be aged 18 to 70, diagnosed with alopecia and judged suitable for DPC therapy, while pregnant patients were excluded. Unfractionated whole blood was collected in Tempus Blood RNA tubes, and total RNA was extracted from that blood. Library method: RACE. TCRdb records NextSeq 500 as the sequencer. During library preparation, unique molecular identifiers were attached to individual cDNA molecules so that TCRs could be counted in a quantitative, reproducible way. Each blood RNA sample was used to sequence both TCR alpha and TCR beta chains. For the original study's pipeline: Samples had a median of roughly 98,000 TCRs, with a range from about 20,000 to 690,600. V, J and CDR3 annotation of the TCR reads was carried out using the Decombinator software suite. For the PS versus PT1 abundance plots, all samples were subsampled to the same number of TCRs (28,000). TCRs were defined as expanded if absent before sensitization and observed at least eight times at the 2-week time point. The public reads were reprocessed in TCRdb via fastp at Q25 and MiXCR, keeping in-frame beta chains. Every entry covers one CDR3 protein and lists the most common genes and DNA from its rows. The V and J calls shown here were made by TCRdb, not taken from the authors' results. This sample holds about 80,000 distinct CDR3 sequences; roughly 10% were observed only once. The ten largest clones add up to approximately 2.5% of the sample.

V and J are truncated by 0 bases and 6 bases respectively, leaving an intervening sequence of 18 bases. The CDR3 contains 17 residues, cysteine and phenylalanine counted. CDR3 DNA is the only sequence kept; it has 51 bases, read in frame from the first base. CDR1 LGHDT and CDR2 YNNKEL are derived from the germline V gene (reference sequence). Here the chain combines TRBV3-1 and TRBJ2-1, with TRBD2 tentatively as D gene (5 bases match). The specimen was whole blood, collected in connection with sensitization to the hapten diphenylcyclopropenone (DPC). The TCR was taken from a woman in her twenties or thirties with alopecia areata. Some clones in this sample may be carry-over from other donors' samples. The DNA sequence follows: TGTGCCAGCAGCCAAGAATTTGGTAGCGTGGGGTCCAATGAGCAGTTCTTC. Its translation reads: CASSQEFGSVGSNEQFF.